The clone carrying this T cell receptor (beta chain) was observed once. Antigen specificity is unknown. The sample is drawn from a study of cytomegalovirus exposure and HLA in healthy donors. Study details: An early data release held some 89 million unique TCRs from HLA-typed donors. Whole-study findings and limits: Most TCR beta V segments were productive about 87% or about 30% of the time in an earlier analysis. The study recorded about 150 TCR beta chains that were cytomegalovirus-associated. When analyzed later, the rates of TCR association showed variation by HLA locus, with DRB1 the most and HLA-C the fewest.

Trimming stripped 3 bases from V and 3 bases from J, with 11 bases between. This CDR3 contains 14 residues. CDR1 and CDR2 from the germline V gene are LNHNV and YYDKDF (reference sequence). In the PCR, 60 Vbeta and 13 Jbeta primers were used. Data came from immunoSEQ multiplex PCR; TCRdb stores just in-frame clones and leaves some out. The repertoire consists of about 160,000 clones, with 81% occurring once and the leading ten covering 1% to 1.5%. Sequences were obtained from PBMCs. This sequence was found in a man aged 50 to 59 in good health and CMV-seropositive. The gene calls are TRBV15 and TRBJ2-5, with D tentatively TRBD2 (5 bases). In DNA, the CDR3 is TGTGCCACCAGCAGGAGGGCGAACGAAGAGACCCAGTACTTC. Amino acids: CATSRRANEETQYF.